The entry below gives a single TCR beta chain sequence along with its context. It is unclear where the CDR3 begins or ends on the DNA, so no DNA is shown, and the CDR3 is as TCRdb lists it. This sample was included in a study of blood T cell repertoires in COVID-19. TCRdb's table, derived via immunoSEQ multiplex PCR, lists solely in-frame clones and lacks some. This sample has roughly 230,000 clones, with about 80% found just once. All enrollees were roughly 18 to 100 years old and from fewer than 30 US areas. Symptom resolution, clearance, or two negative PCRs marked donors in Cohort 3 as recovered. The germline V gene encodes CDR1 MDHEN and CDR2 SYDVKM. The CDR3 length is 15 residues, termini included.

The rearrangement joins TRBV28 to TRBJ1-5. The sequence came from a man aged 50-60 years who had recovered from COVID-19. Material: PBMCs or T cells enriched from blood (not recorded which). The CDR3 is CASSSSGSGNQPQHF.